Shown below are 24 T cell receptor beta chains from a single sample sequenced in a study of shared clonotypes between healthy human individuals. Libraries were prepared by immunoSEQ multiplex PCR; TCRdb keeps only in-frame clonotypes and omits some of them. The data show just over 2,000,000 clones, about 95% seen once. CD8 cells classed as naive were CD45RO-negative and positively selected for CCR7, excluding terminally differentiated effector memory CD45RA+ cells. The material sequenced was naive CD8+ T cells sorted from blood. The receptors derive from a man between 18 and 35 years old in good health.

Here the CDR3 reads CASSQAPRYNEKLFF. CDR3 in DNA: TGCGCCAGCAGCCAAGCTCCGCGGTATAATGAAAAACTGTTTTTT. This sequence joins TRBV4-1 and TRBJ1-4; D not certain. V was pared by 1 base and J by 4 bases, with 10 bases between. Germline V gene sequence: CDR1 MGHRA, CDR2 YSYEKL. The CDR3 is 15 residues long.

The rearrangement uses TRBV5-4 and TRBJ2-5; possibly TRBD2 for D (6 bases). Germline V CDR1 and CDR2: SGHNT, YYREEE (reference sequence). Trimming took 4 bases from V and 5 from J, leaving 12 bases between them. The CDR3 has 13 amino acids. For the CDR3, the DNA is TGTGCCAGCAGCCCCCTGGAGGGCGAGACCCAGTACTTC. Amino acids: CASSPLEGETQYF.

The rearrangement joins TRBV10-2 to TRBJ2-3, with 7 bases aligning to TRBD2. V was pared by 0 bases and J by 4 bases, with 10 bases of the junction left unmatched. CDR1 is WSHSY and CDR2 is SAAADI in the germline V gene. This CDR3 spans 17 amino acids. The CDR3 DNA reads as TGCGCCAGCAGTGAGTCTCTCGGCAGGGAGGGACCAGATACGCAGTATTTT. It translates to CASSESLGREGPDTQYF.

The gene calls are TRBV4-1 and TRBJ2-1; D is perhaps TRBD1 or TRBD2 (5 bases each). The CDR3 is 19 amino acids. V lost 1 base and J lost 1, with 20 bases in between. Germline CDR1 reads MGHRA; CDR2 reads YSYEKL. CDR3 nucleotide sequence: TGCGCCAGCAGCCAAGTTATATTCGTGGGGGTGGGATCCTACAATGAGCAGTTCTTC. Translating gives CASSQVIFVGVGSYNEQFF.

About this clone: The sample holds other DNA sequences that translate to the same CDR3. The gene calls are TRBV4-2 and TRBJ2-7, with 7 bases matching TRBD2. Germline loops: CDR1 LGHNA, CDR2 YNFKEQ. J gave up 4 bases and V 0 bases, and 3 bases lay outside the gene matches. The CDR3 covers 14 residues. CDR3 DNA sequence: TGTGCCAGCAGCCAAGAAGTGGGGGGGTACGAGCAGTACTTC. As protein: CASSQEVGGYEQYF.

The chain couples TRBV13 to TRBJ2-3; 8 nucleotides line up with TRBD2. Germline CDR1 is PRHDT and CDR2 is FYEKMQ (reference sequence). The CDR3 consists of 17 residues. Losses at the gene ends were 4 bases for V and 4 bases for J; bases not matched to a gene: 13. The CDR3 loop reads CASSSLGAGEGADTQYF. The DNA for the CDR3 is TGTGCCAGCAGCTCCCTGGGAGCGGGAGAAGGTGCAGATACGCAGTATTTT.

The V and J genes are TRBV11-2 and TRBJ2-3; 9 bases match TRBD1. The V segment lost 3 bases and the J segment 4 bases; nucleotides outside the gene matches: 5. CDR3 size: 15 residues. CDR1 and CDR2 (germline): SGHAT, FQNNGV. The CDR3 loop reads CASSFGTGRPDTQYF. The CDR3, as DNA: TGTGCCAGCAGCTTTGGGACAGGGCGGCCAGATACGCAGTATTTT.

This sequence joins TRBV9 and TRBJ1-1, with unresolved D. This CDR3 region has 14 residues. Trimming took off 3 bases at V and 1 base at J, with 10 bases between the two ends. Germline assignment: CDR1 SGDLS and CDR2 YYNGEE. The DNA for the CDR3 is TGTGCCAGCAGCGGGGGTTCGGGGAACACTGAAGCTTTCTTT. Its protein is CASSGGSGNTEAFF.

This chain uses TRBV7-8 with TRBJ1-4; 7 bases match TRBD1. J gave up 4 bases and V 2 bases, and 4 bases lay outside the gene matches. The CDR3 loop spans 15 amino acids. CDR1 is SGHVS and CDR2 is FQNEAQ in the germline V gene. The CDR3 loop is CASSLIAGGNEKLFF. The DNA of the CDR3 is TGTGCCAGCAGCTTAATCGCAGGGGGTAATGAAAAACTGTTTTTT.

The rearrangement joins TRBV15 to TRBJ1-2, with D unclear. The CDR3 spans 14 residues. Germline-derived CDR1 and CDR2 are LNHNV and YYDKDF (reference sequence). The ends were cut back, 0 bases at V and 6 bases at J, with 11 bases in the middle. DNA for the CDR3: TGTGCCACCAGCAGAGATAAAGGCGCACATGGCTACACCTTC. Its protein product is CATSRDKGAHGYTF.

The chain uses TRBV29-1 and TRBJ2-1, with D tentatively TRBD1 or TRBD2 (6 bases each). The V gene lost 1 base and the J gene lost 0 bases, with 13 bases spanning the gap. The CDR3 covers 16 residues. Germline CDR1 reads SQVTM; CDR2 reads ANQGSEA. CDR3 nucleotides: TGCAGCGTTGAAGGGGGGGCGGGCAGCTCCTACAATGAGCAGTTCTTC. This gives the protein CSVEGGAGSSYNEQFF.

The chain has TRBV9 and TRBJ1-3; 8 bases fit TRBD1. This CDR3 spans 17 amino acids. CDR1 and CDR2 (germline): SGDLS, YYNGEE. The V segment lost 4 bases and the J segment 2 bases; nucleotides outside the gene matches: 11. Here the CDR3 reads CASSPGQVPNPGNTIYF. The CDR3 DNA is TGTGCCAGCAGCCCGGGACAGGTCCCAAACCCTGGAAACACCATATATTTT.

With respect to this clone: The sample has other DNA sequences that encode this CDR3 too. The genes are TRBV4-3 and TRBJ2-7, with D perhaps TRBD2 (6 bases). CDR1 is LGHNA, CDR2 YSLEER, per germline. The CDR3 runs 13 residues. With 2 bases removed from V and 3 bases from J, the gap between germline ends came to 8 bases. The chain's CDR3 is CASSQWRGYEQYF. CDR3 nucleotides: TGCGCCAGCAGCCAATGGAGGGGCTACGAGCAGTACTTC.

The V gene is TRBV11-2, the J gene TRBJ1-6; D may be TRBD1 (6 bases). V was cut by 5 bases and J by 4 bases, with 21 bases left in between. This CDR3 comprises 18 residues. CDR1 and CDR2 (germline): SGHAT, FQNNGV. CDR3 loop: CASSPARLGGHYNSPLHF. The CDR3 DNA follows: TGTGCCAGCAGCCCTGCTAGATTGGGGGGGCATTATAATTCACCCCTCCACTTT. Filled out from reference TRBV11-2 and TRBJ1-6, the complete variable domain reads EAGVAQSPRYKIIEKRQSVAFWCNPISGHATLYWYQQILGQGPKLLIQFQNNGVVDDSQLPKDRFSAERLKGVDSTLKIQPAKLEDSAVYLCASSPARLGGHYNSPLHFGNGTRLTVT.

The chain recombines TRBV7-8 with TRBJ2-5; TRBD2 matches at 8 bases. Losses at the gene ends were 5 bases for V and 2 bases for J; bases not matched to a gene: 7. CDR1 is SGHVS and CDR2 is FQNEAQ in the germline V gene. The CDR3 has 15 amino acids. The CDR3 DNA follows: TGTGCCAGCAGCCCCGGGGTAGCGGGGCAAGAGACCCAGTACTTC. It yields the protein CASSPGVAGQETQYF.

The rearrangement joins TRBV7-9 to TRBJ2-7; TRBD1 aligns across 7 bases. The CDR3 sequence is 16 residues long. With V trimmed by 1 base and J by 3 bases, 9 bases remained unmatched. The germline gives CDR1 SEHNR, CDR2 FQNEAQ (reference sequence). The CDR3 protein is CASSLGTGENLYEQYF. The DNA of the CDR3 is TGTGCCAGCAGCTTAGGGACAGGAGAGAACCTCTACGAGCAGTACTTC.

The CDR3 loop reads CASSHSPQHYEQYF. The CDR3, as DNA: TGCGCCAGCAGCCACTCCCCCCAGCACTACGAGCAGTACTTC. The chain links TRBV4-1 to TRBJ2-7; D remains ambiguous. This CDR3 has 14 amino acids. The V end was cut by 3 bases, the J end by 3 bases, with 12 bases between. The germline V gene has CDR1 MGHRA and CDR2 YSYEKL.

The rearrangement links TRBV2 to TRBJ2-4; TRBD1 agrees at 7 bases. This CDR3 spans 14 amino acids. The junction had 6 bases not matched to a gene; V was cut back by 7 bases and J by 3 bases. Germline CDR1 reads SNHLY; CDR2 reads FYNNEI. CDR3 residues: CASIRGQNKNIQYF. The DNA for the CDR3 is TGTGCCAGCATTAGGGGGCAGAACAAAAACATTCAGTACTTC.

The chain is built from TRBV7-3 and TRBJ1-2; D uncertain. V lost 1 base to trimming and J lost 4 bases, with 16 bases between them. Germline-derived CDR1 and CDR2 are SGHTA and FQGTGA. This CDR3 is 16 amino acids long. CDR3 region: CASSLIGGNLGYGYTF. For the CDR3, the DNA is TGTGCCAGCAGCTTAATCGGAGGGAACTTGGGCTATGGCTACACCTTC.

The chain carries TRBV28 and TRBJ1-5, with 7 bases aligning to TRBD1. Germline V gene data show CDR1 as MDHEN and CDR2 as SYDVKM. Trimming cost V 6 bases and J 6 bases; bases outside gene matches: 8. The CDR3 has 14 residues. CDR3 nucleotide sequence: TGTGCCAGCAGCCTCCGGGGACAGTTTCAGCCCCAGCATTTT. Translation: CASSLRGQFQPQHF. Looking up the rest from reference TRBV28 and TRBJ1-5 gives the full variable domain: DVKVTQSSRYLVKRTGEKVFLECVQDMDHENMFWYRQDPGLGLRLIYFSYDVKMKEKGDIPEGYSVSREKKERFSLILESASTNQTSMYLCASSLRGQFQPQHFGDGTRLSIL.

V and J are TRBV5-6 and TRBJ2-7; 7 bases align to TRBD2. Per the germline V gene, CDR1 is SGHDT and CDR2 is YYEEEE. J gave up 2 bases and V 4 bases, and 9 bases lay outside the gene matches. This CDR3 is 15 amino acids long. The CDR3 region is CASSRPLAATYEQYF. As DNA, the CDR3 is TGTGCCAGCAGCCGCCCGCTAGCGGCGACCTACGAGCAGTACTTC.

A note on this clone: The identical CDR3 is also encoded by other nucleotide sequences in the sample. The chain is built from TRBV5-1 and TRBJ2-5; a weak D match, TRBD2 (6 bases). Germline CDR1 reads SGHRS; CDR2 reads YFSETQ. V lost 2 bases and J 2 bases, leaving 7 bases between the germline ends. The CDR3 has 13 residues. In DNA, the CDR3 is TGCGCCAGCAGCTTAGGACTACAAGAGACCCAGTACTTC. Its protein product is CASSLGLQETQYF.

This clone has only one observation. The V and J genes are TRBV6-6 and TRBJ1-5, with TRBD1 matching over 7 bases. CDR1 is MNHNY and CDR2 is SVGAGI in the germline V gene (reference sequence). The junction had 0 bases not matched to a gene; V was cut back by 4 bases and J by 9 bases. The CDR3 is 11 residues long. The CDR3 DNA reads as TGTGCCAGCAGTTCAGGGGGGCCCCAGCATTTT. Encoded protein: CASSSGGPQHF.

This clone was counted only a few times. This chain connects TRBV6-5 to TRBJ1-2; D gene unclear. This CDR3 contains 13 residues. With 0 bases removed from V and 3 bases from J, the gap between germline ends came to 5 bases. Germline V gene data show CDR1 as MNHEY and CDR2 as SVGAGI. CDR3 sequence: CASSYSIYYGYTF. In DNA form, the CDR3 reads TGTGCCAGCAGTTACTCGATATACTATGGCTACACCTTC.